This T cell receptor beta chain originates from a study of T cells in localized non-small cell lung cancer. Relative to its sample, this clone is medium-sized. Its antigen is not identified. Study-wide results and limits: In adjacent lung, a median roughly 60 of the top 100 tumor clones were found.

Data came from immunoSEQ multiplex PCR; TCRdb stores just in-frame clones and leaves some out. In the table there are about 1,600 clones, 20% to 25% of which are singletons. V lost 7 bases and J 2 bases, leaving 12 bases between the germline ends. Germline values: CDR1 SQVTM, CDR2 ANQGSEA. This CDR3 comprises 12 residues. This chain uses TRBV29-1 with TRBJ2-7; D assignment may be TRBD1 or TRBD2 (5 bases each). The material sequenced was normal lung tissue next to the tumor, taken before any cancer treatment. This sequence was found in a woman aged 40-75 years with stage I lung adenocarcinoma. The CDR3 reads CSAGTGTYEQYF. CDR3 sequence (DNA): TGCAGCGCCGGGACGGGTACCTACGAGCAGTACTTC.